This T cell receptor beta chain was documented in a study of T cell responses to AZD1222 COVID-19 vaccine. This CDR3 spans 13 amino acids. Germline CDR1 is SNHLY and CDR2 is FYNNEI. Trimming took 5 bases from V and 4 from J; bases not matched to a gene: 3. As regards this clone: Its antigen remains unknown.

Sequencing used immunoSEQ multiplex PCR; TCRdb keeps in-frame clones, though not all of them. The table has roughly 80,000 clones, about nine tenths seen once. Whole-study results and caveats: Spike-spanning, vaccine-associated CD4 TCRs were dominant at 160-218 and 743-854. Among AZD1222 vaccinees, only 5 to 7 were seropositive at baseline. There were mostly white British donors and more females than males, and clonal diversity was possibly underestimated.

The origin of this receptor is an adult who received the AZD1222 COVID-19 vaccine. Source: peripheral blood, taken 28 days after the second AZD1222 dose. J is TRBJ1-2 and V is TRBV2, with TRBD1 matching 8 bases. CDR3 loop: CASSTTGGYGYTF. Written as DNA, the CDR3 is TGTGCCAGCAGTACTACAGGGGGCTATGGCTACACCTTC.